This T cell receptor beta chain was profiled in a study of blood T cell repertoires in COVID-19. Study information: The analysed material was cDNA or gDNA that came from T cells, B-cell-depleted T cells, or PBMCs.

Participants spanned ages about 18 to 95 years and resided in roughly 22 US areas. Before they entered the study, exposed participants had met a COVID-19 case within 2 weeks. Germline CDR1 PRHDT, CDR2 FYEKMQ (reference sequence). V lost 4 bases and J lost 5; bases outside the gene matches: 4. This CDR3 comprises 15 residues. Per the original data handling: Scientists estimated how many nucleated cells there were by amplifying reference gene primers. Clones were read by immunoSEQ multiplex PCR, and TCRdb kept only the in-frame ones, dropping some. V, J and clone size are those of that table, while D and trimming were read from the DNA. The data hold around 320,000 clones, with more than 90% observed a single time.

This clonotype was obtained from a young woman who had been exposed to COVID-19. The sequenced material came from PBMCs or T cells enriched from blood (not recorded which). The V gene is TRBV13, the J gene TRBJ2-1, with 11 bases lining up with TRBD2. CDR3 DNA: TGTGCCAGCAGCTCGGGGACTAGCGGAGACAATGAGCAGTTCTTC. It specifies CASSSGTSGDNEQFF.